The clone carrying this TCR beta chain has ten or more counts. These data are taken from a study of T cells in Graves' hyperthyroidism and ophthalmopathy. The length of the CDR3 is 14 residues. J lost 3 bases, V lost 4 bases, and 5 bases had no gene match. From germline, CDR1 is KGHSH and CDR2 LQKENI. The source material, RNA transcripts, was used to amplify TCR beta CDR3 regions. First-round RT-PCR with HTBI primers amplified the TCR CDR3 region. TCRdb re-derived calls from the multiplex PCR reads in MiXCR, one entry per CDR3 protein. The sample carries 400,000 to 600,000 distinct CDR3 sequences, approximately 16% recorded once. Patients were excluded for uncontrolled infection, other autoimmune disease, pregnancy or lactation.

The TCR sequence derives from a woman aged 25 to 45 with Graves' ophthalmopathy. The V gene is TRBV18, the J gene TRBJ1-1; TRBD1 matches 7 bases. What was sequenced was blood. The DNA of the CDR3 is TGTGCCAGCTCACAGCTTACAGGGGACACTGAAGCTTTCTTT. This gives the protein CASSQLTGDTEAFF.